The 16 T cell receptor beta chains given below trace back to one sample, sequenced in a study of blood T cell repertoires in COVID-19. This table comes from immunoSEQ multiplex PCR, and its TCRdb copy is limited to in-frame clones, with some not included. Here the sample spans fewer than 450,000 clones, around 87% being singletons. Sequencing input: peripheral blood. Source of these receptors: a woman aged 45-59 years with COVID-19, enrolled during active disease.

As concerns this clone: This specimen includes other DNA sequences encoding the same CDR3. The chain joins TRBV9 to TRBJ1-1; perhaps TRBD1 as D (6 bases). CDR1 and CDR2 (germline): SGDLS, YYNGEE. V was pared by 3 bases and J by 0 bases, with 9 bases between. CDR3 length: 14 residues. The CDR3 sequence: CASSATGLNTEAFF. CDR3 coding DNA: TGTGCCAGCAGCGCTACAGGGCTGAACACTGAAGCTTTCTTT. The full variable domain, with the rest looked up from reference TRBV9 and TRBJ1-1, is DSGVTQTPKHLITATGQRVTLRCSPRSGDLSVYWYQQSLDQGLQFLIQYYNGEERAKGNILERFSAQQFPDLHSELNLSSLELGDSALYFCASSATGLNTEAFFGQGTRLTVV.

The chain has TRBV5-1 and TRBJ1-2; the D is unclear. V was clipped by 1 base and J by 1 base, with 8 bases between them. This CDR3 region has 14 residues. The germline V gene encodes CDR1 SGHRS and CDR2 YFSETQ. The CDR3 loop is CASSLSTVNYGYTF. The CDR3 DNA sequence: TGCGCCAGCAGCTTGTCCACGGTTAACTATGGCTACACCTTC. The variable domain in full, completed from reference TRBV5-1 and TRBJ1-2, reads KAGVTQTPRYLIKTRGQQVTLSCSPISGHRSVSWYQQTPGQGLQFLFEYFSETQRNKGNFPGRFSGRQFSNSRSEMNVSTLELGDSALYLCASSLSTVNYGYTFGSGTRLTVV.

The rearrangement links TRBV7-2 to TRBJ2-1; D gene ambiguous. V was cut by 3 bases and J by 2 bases, with 8 bases left in between. Germline V gene data show CDR1 as SGHTA and CDR2 as FQGNSA. CDR3 length: 14 residues. The CDR3 protein is CASSFVGTYNEQFF. The DNA for the CDR3 is TGTGCCAGCAGCTTCGTTGGCACCTACAATGAGCAGTTCTTC.

The V call is TRBV6-5, the J call TRBJ1-1; 9 positions agree with TRBD1. CDR1 and CDR2 (germline): MNHEY, SVGAGI. The CDR3 sequence is 15 residues long. J gave up 1 base and V 2 bases, and 2 bases lay outside the gene matches. The CDR3 coding sequence is TGTGCCAGCAGTTACCCGGGACAGGGGAACACTGAAGCTTTCTTT. Encoded protein: CASSYPGQGNTEAFF.

The chain joins TRBV19 to TRBJ2-2, with D perhaps matching TRBD2 (6 bases). Trimming took 4 bases from V and 6 from J, leaving 21 bases between them. Germline CDR1 reads LNHDA; CDR2 reads SQIVND (reference sequence). The CDR3 spans 17 residues. Here the CDR3 DNA reads TGTGCCAGTAGTACCCACCCCGTGGCGGGAAACCCCGGGGAGCTGTTTTTT. Translation: CASSTHPVAGNPGELFF.

A single count supports this clone. The chain links TRBV7-3 to TRBJ1-1; D is perhaps TRBD1 (5 bases). CDR1 SGHTA and CDR2 FQGTGA come from the germline V gene. The CDR3 covers 15 residues. V lost 5 bases, J lost 6 bases, and 19 bases lay in between. This CDR3 reads CASSPHTGTTSEAFF. DNA for the CDR3: TGTGCCAGCAGCCCACACACCGGGACTACCTCTGAAGCTTTCTTT.

The chain has TRBV18 and TRBJ1-2, with D possibly TRBD1 on 5 matching bases. This CDR3 is built from 14 residues. Per germline, CDR1 KGHSH and CDR2 LQKENI. Trimming left V 3 bases short and J 8 bases short, with 16 bases between. CDR3 nucleotides: TGTGCCAGCTCACCGTACAGGCCCCGCTGGGGCTACACCTTC. Amino acids: CASSPYRPRWGYTF.

The chain's CDR3 is CASSMLGLMTQYF. As DNA, the CDR3 is TGTGCCAGTAGTATGTTGGGACTCATGACCCAGTACTTC. The gene calls are TRBV19 and TRBJ2-5, with a tentative D call TRBD2 (6 bases). Deletions cut 3 bases from V and 7 bases from J, with 12 bases between. The CDR3 contains 13 residues. Germline CDR1 and CDR2: LNHDA and SQIVND (reference sequence).

The chain couples TRBV9 to TRBJ2-2, with 10 nucleotides matching TRBD1. Germline-derived CDR1 and CDR2 are SGDLS and YYNGEE. V lost 4 bases to trimming and J lost 4 bases; unmatched junction nucleotides: 7. The CDR3 consists of 16 residues. For the CDR3, the DNA is TGTGCCAGCAGCCCAAAGGGACAGGGGAGCACCGGGGAGCTGTTTTTT. This gives the protein CASSPKGQGSTGELFF. Complete variable domain (other parts from reference TRBV9 and TRBJ2-2): DSGVTQTPKHLITATGQRVTLRCSPRSGDLSVYWYQQSLDQGLQFLIQYYNGEERAKGNILERFSAQQFPDLHSELNLSSLELGDSALYFCASSPKGQGSTGELFFGEGSRLTVL.

The CDR3 is CAIVHNSYGYTF. The CDR3, as DNA: TGTGCCATCGTACACAACAGCTATGGCTACACCTTC. V usage is TRBV7-9 and J usage is TRBJ1-2; no definite D call. The CDR3 loop spans 12 amino acids. Looked up from germline, CDR1 is SEHNR and CDR2 is FQNEAQ (reference sequence). V lost 10 bases, J lost 4 bases, and 13 bases lay in between.

The chain employs TRBV4-3 and TRBJ2-2; maybe TRBD2 (6 bases). Germline values: CDR1 LGHNA, CDR2 YSLEER. Trimming took 4 bases from V and 0 from J, leaving 15 bases between them. CDR3 length equals 17 residues. The CDR3 spells CASSPKISGTNTGELFF. For the CDR3, the DNA is TGCGCCAGCAGCCCGAAGATTAGCGGAACGAACACCGGGGAGCTGTTTTTT.

This chain links TRBV5-4 with TRBJ1-6, with D unclear. Per germline, CDR1 SGHNT and CDR2 YYREEE (reference sequence). The germline V and J ends were trimmed by 4 bases and 7 bases, with 9 bases remaining between them. CDR3 length: 13 residues. CDR3 coding DNA: TGTGCCAGCAGCACTAATTTAAATTCACCCCTCCACTTT. It is translated as CASSTNLNSPLHF. The full variable domain, rest sourced from reference TRBV5-4 and TRBJ1-6, is ETGVTQSPTHLIKTRGQQVTLRCSSQSGHNTVSWYQQALGQGPQFIFQYYREEENGRGNFPPRFSGLQFPNYSSELNVNALELDDSALYLCASSTNLNSPLHFGNGTRLTVT.

This chain joins TRBV2 and TRBJ2-5; D is possibly TRBD2 (5 bases). There are 12 residues in the CDR3. CDR1 is SNHLY, CDR2 FYNNEI, per germline. The V and J ends lost 10 bases and 5 bases respectively, with 14 bases between them. The CDR3 reads CAMAGDVETQYF. In DNA form, the CDR3 reads TGTGCCATGGCCGGGGATGTGGAGACCCAGTACTTC.

This chain connects TRBV7-8 to TRBJ2-7; TRBD2 matches at 8 bases. Per germline, CDR1 SGHVS and CDR2 FQNEAQ. The CDR3 has 16 residues. The ends lost 1 base at V and 1 base at J; junction bases unmatched: 6. Written as DNA, the CDR3 is TGTGCCAGCAGCTTAGAGCGGCGGGAGGTATCCTACGAGCAGTACTTC. As protein: CASSLERREVSYEQYF.

In this sample, this clone turned up a few times. This chain uses TRBV11-3 with TRBJ2-2; maybe TRBD2 (5 bases). Trimming shortened V by 3 bases and J by 0 bases, and 5 bases separated the two germline ends. The germline gives CDR1 SGHNT, CDR2 YENEEA. This CDR3 is built from 14 residues. The DNA of the CDR3 is TGTGCCAGCAGCTTCGGGACGAACACCGGGGAGCTGTTTTTT. Its translation: CASSFGTNTGELFF.

The chain has TRBV7-2 and TRBJ2-3; possibly TRBD1 for D (5 bases). Germline assignment: CDR1 SGHTA and CDR2 FQGNSA. The CDR3 runs 14 residues. Trimming stripped 0 bases from V and 4 bases from J, with 8 bases between. CDR3 nucleotides: TGTGCCAGCAGCTTAGCCAGGGAAGCAGATACGCAGTATTTT. Its translation: CASSLAREADTQYF.